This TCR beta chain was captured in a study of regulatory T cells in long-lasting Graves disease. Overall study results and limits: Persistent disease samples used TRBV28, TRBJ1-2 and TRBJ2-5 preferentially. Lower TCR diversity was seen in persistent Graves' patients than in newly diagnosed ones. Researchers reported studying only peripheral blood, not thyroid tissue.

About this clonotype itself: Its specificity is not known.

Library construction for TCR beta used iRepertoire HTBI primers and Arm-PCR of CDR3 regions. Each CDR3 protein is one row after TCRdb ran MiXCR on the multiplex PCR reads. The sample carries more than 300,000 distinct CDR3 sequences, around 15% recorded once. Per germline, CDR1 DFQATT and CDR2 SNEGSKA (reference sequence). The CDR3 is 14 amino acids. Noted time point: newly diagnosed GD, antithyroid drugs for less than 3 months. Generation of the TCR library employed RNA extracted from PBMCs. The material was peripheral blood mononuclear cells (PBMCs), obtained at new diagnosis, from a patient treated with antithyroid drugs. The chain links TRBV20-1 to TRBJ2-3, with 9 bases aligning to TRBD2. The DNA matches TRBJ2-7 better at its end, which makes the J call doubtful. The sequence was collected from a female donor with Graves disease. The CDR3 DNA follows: TGCAGTGCCGACCTAGCGGGACAACCCAATGAGCAGTACTTC. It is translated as CSADLAGQPNEQYF.